This T cell receptor beta chain was sequenced during a study of cytomegalovirus exposure and HLA in healthy donors. For the study at large: Unique TCRs from HLA-typed donors, approximately 80 million of them, were held in an early data release.

Study-wide points: Rarity characterized most TCR sequences, yet some public TCRs appeared in many donors. The study recorded fewer than 200 TCR beta chains that were cytomegalovirus-associated. Reportedly, a later analysis found an Asian-associated ancestry cluster had fewer N-insertions than the approximately 670-donor mean.

The CDR3 spans 15 residues. The ends were cut back, 8 bases at V and 3 bases at J, with 20 bases in the middle. Looked up from germline, CDR1 is LGHNA and CDR2 is YNFKEQ. Vbeta (60) and Jbeta (13) primers were used in the PCR. Clones were read by immunoSEQ multiplex PCR, and TCRdb kept only the in-frame ones, dropping some. The repertoire holds 150,000 to 200,000 clones, with roughly 85% as singletons. To note about this clone: The antigen is undetermined.

What was sequenced was PBMCs. The clonotype comes from a man aged 25 to 40 in good health and CMV-seropositive. The gene calls are TRBV4-2 and TRBJ2-7; D may be TRBD2 (6 bases). This CDR3 is CASGRGAQANYEQYF. The CDR3 DNA reads as TGTGCCAGCGGTCGCGGGGCCCAGGCCAACTACGAGCAGTACTTC.